This T cell receptor (beta chain) came from a study of blood T cell repertoires in COVID-19. Using immunoSEQ multiplex PCR, the repertoire was profiled, and TCRdb retains in-frame clones only, with some absent. Among over 200,000 clones, approximately 88% were seen once, and the ten largest hold roughly 2.4%. The germline CDR1 and CDR2 sequences are SGHVS and FNYEAQ. There are 17 residues in the CDR3. The ends were cut back, 1 base at V and 4 bases at J, with 16 bases in the middle. The V gene is TRBV7-6, the J gene TRBJ1-4; possible D gene TRBD1, 5 bases. The clonotype comes from a middle-aged woman with acute COVID-19. Sample: PBMCs or T cells enriched from blood (not recorded which). The CDR3 DNA reads TGTGCCAGCAGCTTAGTTTCGGGACTTCGTAGTAATGAAAAACTGTTTTTT. Its translation is CASSLVSGLRSNEKLFF.